This TCR beta chain came from a study of T-cell reconstitution after alpha-beta-depleted transplantation in children. Preparation of the TCRbeta library involved a method that used unique molecular identifiers. TCRdb re-called the PCR reads with MiXCR, one entry per CDR3 protein. Here the sample spans about 610,000 distinct CDR3 sequences, roughly a tenth being singletons. This CDR3 is built from 16 residues. V lost 3 bases to trimming and J lost 3 bases; unmatched junction nucleotides: 6. The V gene's germline CDR1 is MDHEN and CDR2 SYDVKM. This clonotype came up a few times. Sequences were derived from PBMCs from the stem cell graft donor, sampled from the stem cell graft. The chain uses TRBV28 and TRBJ1-5; the match to TRBD1 covers 9 bases. The TCR originated in a human donor who donated a stem cell graft to a child with acute myeloid leukemia. CDR3 sequence (DNA): TGTGCCAGCAGTTTTCCGGGACAGGGTACCAATCAGCCCCAGCATTTT. The encoded protein is CASSFPGQGTNQPQHF.